This TCR beta chain was sequenced for a study of cytomegalovirus exposure and HLA in healthy donors. Study findings and constraints: As a later analysis showed, a missense DCLRE1C variant was linked to trimming of TCR beta V- and J-genes.

This PCR relied on a set of 60 Vbeta primers and 13 Jbeta primers. Profiled with immunoSEQ multiplex PCR; TCRdb holds only in-frame clones, not every one. The data show roughly 150,000 clones, around 83% seen once. V was pared by 3 bases and J by 5 bases, with 5 bases of the junction left unmatched. Germline V gene data show CDR1 as MDHEN and CDR2 as SYDVKM. The CDR3 is 15 amino acids. Details on this clone: Its cognate antigen is unknown.

Healthy individuals who donated bone marrow served as the donors. This TCR derives from a man in his forties or fifties in good health and CMV-seropositive. Sequences were obtained from PBMCs. The chain couples TRBV28 to TRBJ2-7; 12 bases map to TRBD1. The CDR3 DNA sequence: TGTGCCAGCAGTTTGGGACAGGGGGCGCGCCACGAGCAGTACTTC. The encoded protein is CASSLGQGARHEQYF. The full variable domain, with the rest looked up from reference TRBV28 and TRBJ2-7, is DVKVTQSSRYLVKRTGEKVFLECVQDMDHENMFWYRQDPGLGLRLIYFSYDVKMKEKGDIPEGYSVSREKKERFSLILESASTNQTSMYLCASSLGQGARHEQYFGPGTRLTVT.